One sample yielded the 23 T cell receptor beta chains listed below, sequenced in a study of beta chain features in type 1 diabetes (dated by TCRdb to the late 2010s). The paper as a whole reports these results and caveats: In all four CD4+ subsets, TCRB CDR3 length was moderately but significantly shorter in type 1 diabetes patients.

Their antigens are not known. The library was generated by the immunoSEQ multiplex PCR assay. The entire isolated RNA was reverse transcribed using the High Capacity cDNA Reverse Transcription Kit, and thus expressed TCRB transcripts were sequenced. TCRdb limited this immuneACCESS table to in-frame rearrangements with V and J called. A share of clones is missing; checked studies link under half to unresolved V genes, and the rest is unexplained. This sample lists about 370,000 clones; around 10% were detected once. The ten largest clonotypes hold roughly 0.54% of the sample. The sample was central memory CD4+ T cells from blood. The receptor source for this set is a man aged 25-45 years with type 1 diabetes.

This clone occurred a few times. The same CDR3 arises from other DNA sequences in this sample as well. In DNA form, the CDR3 reads TGCGCCAGCAGCCAAGGGACTAGCGGGAGAATTGGCTACGAGCAGTACTTC. This sequence encodes CASSQGTSGRIGYEQYF. The chain has TRBV4-1 and TRBJ2-7; 13 nucleotides align to TRBD2. V lost 1 base to trimming and J lost 3 bases; unmatched junction nucleotides: 6. The CDR3 is 17 amino acids. From germline, CDR1 is MGHRA and CDR2 YSYEKL.

This clone was detected a few times. V and J are TRBV30 and TRBJ2-3; D is uncertain. The CDR3 loop spans 14 amino acids. The V gene's germline CDR1 is GTSNPN and CDR2 SVGIG (reference sequence). The germline V and J ends were trimmed by 5 bases and 5 bases, with 17 bases remaining between them. CDR3 DNA: TGTGCCTGGGGCCCGGGCGGTGGGGAAGATACGCAGTATTTT. This gives the protein CAWGPGGGEDTQYF. The entire variable domain, with the rest obtained from reference TRBV30 and TRBJ2-3, is as follows: SQTIHQWPATLVQPVGSPLSLECTVEGTSNPNLYWYRQAAGRGLQLLFYSVGIGQISSEVPQNLSASRPQDRQFILSSKKLLLSDSGFYLCAWGPGGGEDTQYFGPGTRLTVL.

This clone was found a few times. This chain uses TRBV6-6 with TRBJ2-2; 9 bases map to TRBD2. The CDR3 has 15 amino acids. The trim removed 7 bases at V and 7 bases at J, leaving 10 bases unmatched. Per the germline V gene, CDR1 is MNHNY and CDR2 is SVGAGI (reference sequence). The chain's CDR3 is CASKFRLAAFGELFF. CDR3 DNA sequence: TGTGCCAGCAAGTTTCGACTAGCGGCCTTCGGGGAGCTGTTTTTT.

The V and J genes are TRBV11-2 and TRBJ2-5; D is perhaps TRBD1 (6 bases). Germline CDR1 reads SGHAT; CDR2 reads FQNNGV. V shed 3 bases and J shed 2 bases, with 13 bases lying between them. This CDR3 spans 15 amino acids. Written as DNA, the CDR3 is TGTGCCAGCAGCTTTTCCGGGACATTACAAGAGACCCAGTACTTC. It codes for CASSFSGTLQETQYF.

This clone turned up a few times. The CDR3: CASGGGPTDTQYF. The CDR3 nucleotides are TGTGCCAGCGGCGGGGGTCCTACAGATACGCAGTATTTT. The chain recombines TRBV7-9 with TRBJ2-3, with TRBD2 identical over 7 bases. The junction had 5 bases not matched to a gene; V was cut back by 8 bases and J by 3 bases. The CDR3 sequence is 13 residues long. Germline V gene lookup returns CDR1 SEHNR and CDR2 FQNEAQ (reference sequence). Full variable domain (rest looked up from reference TRBV7-9 and TRBJ2-3): DTGVSQNPRHKITKRGQNVTFRCDPISEHNRLYWYRQTLGQGPEFLTYFQNEAQLEKSRLLSDRFSAERPKGSFSTLEIQRTEQGDSAMYLCASGGGPTDTQYFGPGTRLTVL.

To note about this clone: This specimen includes other DNA sequences encoding the same CDR3. The V and J genes are TRBV30 and TRBJ1-4, with no clear D. Trimming shortened V by 3 bases and J by 7 bases, and 18 bases separated the two germline ends. From germline, CDR1 is GTSNPN and CDR2 SVGIG (reference sequence). This CDR3 comprises 15 residues. CDR3 DNA sequence: TGTGCCTGGAGCCTAGATAGAGAGGCGTGTGAAAAACTGTTTTTT. Its translation: CAWSLDREACEKLFF.

The chain couples TRBV7-9 to TRBJ2-3; 14 positions agree with TRBD2. The CDR3 is 16 residues long. The germline V gene encodes CDR1 SEHNR and CDR2 FQNEAQ (reference sequence). Losses at the gene ends were 4 bases for V and 3 bases for J; bases not matched to a gene: 3. The CDR3: CASSSGLAGVTDTQYF. The DNA for the CDR3 is TGTGCCAGCAGCTCGGGACTAGCGGGAGTAACAGATACGCAGTATTTT.

The gene calls are TRBV7-9 and TRBJ2-7; D may be TRBD2 (6 bases). The ends were cut back, 5 bases at V and 4 bases at J, with 15 bases in the middle. This CDR3 is 14 amino acids long. The germline CDR1 and CDR2 sequences are SEHNR and FQNEAQ (reference sequence). The CDR3 loop is CASSPQYGGYEQYF. As DNA, the CDR3 is TGTGCCAGCAGCCCCCAGTACGGGGGATACGAGCAGTACTTC.

The sample holds a few counts of this clone. CDR3 sequence reads: CASGTRDRGNVGNQPQHF. The CDR3 DNA reads TGTGCCAGCGGAACTCGGGACAGGGGGAATGTTGGCAATCAGCCCCAGCATTTT. The chain couples TRBV27 to TRBJ1-5, with TRBD1 matching over 11 bases. This CDR3 is built from 18 residues. Trimming at V came to 8 bases and at J to 2 bases, leaving 14 bases not matched to a gene. The germline CDR1 and CDR2 sequences are MNHEY and SMNVEV (reference sequence).

This sequence joins TRBV6-1 and TRBJ2-7; D tentatively fits TRBD1 or TRBD2 (5 bases each). The CDR3 runs 13 residues. In germline, CDR1 is MNHNS, CDR2 SASEGT. V was trimmed by 1 base and J by 6 bases, leaving 10 bases between them. The CDR3 region is CASSEGWDREQYF. The CDR3 nucleotides are TGTGCCAGCAGTGAAGGTTGGGACCGCGAGCAGTACTTC.

This clone was observed a few times. The rearrangement joins TRBV5-1 to TRBJ2-7, with D hard to call. V lost 4 bases, J lost 0 bases, and 14 bases lay in between. Germline V gives CDR1 SGHRS, CDR2 YFSETQ. There are 15 residues in the CDR3. CDR3 region: CASSALEDGSYEQYF. In nucleotides, the CDR3 is TGCGCCAGCAGCGCGTTAGAGGACGGCTCCTACGAGCAGTACTTC.

This chain's CDR3 is CASSNYRETGELFF. The CDR3 nucleotides are TGTGCCAGTAGTAACTACAGGGAAACCGGGGAGCTGTTTTTT. The gene calls are TRBV19 and TRBJ2-2, with D perhaps TRBD1 (6 bases). The CDR3 length is 14 residues. With 4 bases removed from V and 5 bases from J, the gap between germline ends came to 11 bases. Looked up from germline, CDR1 is LNHDA and CDR2 is SQIVND (reference sequence).

This clone was detected only a few times. V usage is TRBV11-3 and J usage is TRBJ2-1; the match to TRBD2 covers 8 bases. The V segment lost 1 base and the J segment 3 bases; nucleotides outside the gene matches: 2. CDR3 length: 15 amino acids. Germline values: CDR1 SGHNT, CDR2 YENEEA. CDR3 residues: CASSLAAGDYNEQFF. The CDR3 nucleotides are TGTGCCAGCAGCTTAGCAGCGGGAGACTACAATGAGCAGTTCTTC.

A few counts support this clone. The chain uses TRBV7-6 and TRBJ2-7, with TRBD2 identical over 12 bases. Germline CDR1 SGHVS, CDR2 FNYEAQ. This CDR3 comprises 15 residues. J was trimmed by 8 bases and V by 1 base; bases with no gene match: 6. DNA for the CDR3: TGTGCCAGCAGCTTAGGAGGGACTAGCGGGTACCAGCAGTACTTC. Its protein is CASSLGGTSGYQQYF.

The chain is built from TRBV5-1 and TRBJ2-2, with D perhaps being TRBD1 or TRBD2 (5 bases each). V lost 0 bases and J lost 1, with 10 bases in between. The germline gives CDR1 SGHRS, CDR2 YFSETQ. The CDR3 extends over 16 amino acids. CDR3 loop: CASSLEGPGNTGELFF. CDR3 bases: TGCGCCAGCAGCTTGGAGGGACCGGGGAACACCGGGGAGCTGTTTTTT.

This clone was seen a handful of times. The V call is TRBV6-5, the J call TRBJ1-1, with 7 bases identical to TRBD1. This CDR3 has 13 residues. Trimming at V came to 10 bases and at J to 1 base, leaving 6 bases not matched to a gene. Per the germline V gene, CDR1 is MNHEY and CDR2 is SVGAGI. The CDR3 spells CATADRANTEAFF. The CDR3 nucleotides read TGTGCCACGGCTGACAGGGCGAACACTGAAGCTTTCTTT.

The chain recombines TRBV19 with TRBJ2-7, with 8 bases aligning to TRBD2. Germline V lookup: CDR1 LNHDA, CDR2 SQIVND (reference sequence). J was trimmed by 6 bases and V by 7 bases; bases with no gene match: 8. CDR3 length: 13 residues. CDR3 region: CASTATSGGEQYF. In nucleotides, the CDR3 is TGTGCCAGTACCGCAACTAGCGGAGGCGAGCAGTACTTC.

This clone came up a few times. The chain is built from TRBV6-6 and TRBJ1-1; 7 nucleotides match TRBD1. V dropped 8 bases and J dropped 4; count of bases not matched to a gene: 10. This CDR3 is built from 14 residues. Germline V gene lookup returns CDR1 MNHNY and CDR2 SVGAGI (reference sequence). The CDR3 loop is CASHRGQTATEAFF. For the CDR3, the DNA is TGTGCCAGCCATAGGGGACAGACAGCCACTGAAGCTTTCTTT.

The chain has TRBV6-6 and TRBJ1-2, with unresolved D. V was clipped by 0 bases and J by 3 bases, with 14 bases between them. Germline CDR1 MNHNY, CDR2 SVGAGI (reference sequence). The CDR3 loop spans 16 amino acids. The CDR3: CASSYSVFTGDYGYTF. The CDR3 DNA reads TGTGCCAGCAGTTACTCGGTTTTCACGGGAGACTATGGCTACACCTTC.

This clone was seen a handful of times. V and J are TRBV2 and TRBJ2-6; 7 bases align to TRBD1. CDR1 and CDR2 (germline): SNHLY, FYNNEI. J lost 2 bases, V lost 8 bases, and 9 bases had no gene match. The CDR3 runs to 16 residues. The CDR3 nucleotides read TGTGCCAGCGGACGAGGGACAGTAGCTGGGGCCAACGTCCTGACTTTC. Amino acid sequence: CASGRGTVAGANVLTF.

This clone was seen a handful of times. Additional DNA sequences in this sample encode the identical CDR3. The chain is built from TRBV7-2 and TRBJ1-6; D not certain. Germline V gives CDR1 SGHTA, CDR2 FQGNSA. The CDR3 has 12 amino acids. V lost 1 base and J lost 7, with 2 bases in between. DNA of the CDR3: TGTGCCAGCAGCTTAGTGAATTCACCCCTCCACTTT. This encodes CASSLVNSPLHF.

Of note for this clone: This likely came from a read error, as a far larger clone is one base away. The chain uses TRBV5-4 and TRBJ2-1; 7 bases are a match to TRBD2. Trimming removed 0 bases from V and 6 bases from J; junction bases left unmatched: 6. Germline lookup yields CDR1 SGHNT and CDR2 YYREEE (reference sequence). CDR3 length: 15 residues. The chain's CDR3 is CASSLGPQRGNEQFF. The CDR3 DNA follows: TGTGCCAGCAGCTTGGGCCCCCAGCGGGGCAATGAGCAGTTCTTC.

The genes are TRBV7-9 and TRBJ1-5; D is uncertain. This CDR3 is built from 13 residues. CDR1 is SEHNR, CDR2 FQNEAQ, per germline (reference sequence). V gave up 2 bases and J gave up 7 bases, with 9 bases separating them. In nucleotides, the CDR3 is TGTGCCAGCAGCTTATCCCTTGAGCAGCCCCAGCATTTT. This codes for CASSLSLEQPQHF.